The next 18 T cell receptor beta chains were all read from a single sample in a study of blood T cells in healthy people across ages (dated by TCRdb to between 2014 and 2017). The method was 5' RACE. Reads for this sample came from an Illumina HiSeq 2500. A second PCR of roughly 6 to 11 cycles was run with a J-beta primer mix and a sample-barcoded 5' primer. TCRdb reran the public reads through fastp at Q25 and MiXCR, keeping productive beta chains. Records with the same CDR3 protein are collapsed into one entry carrying the most frequent genes and DNA. The sample table shows 750,000 to 850,000 distinct CDR3 sequences, and 25% are seen once. The top ten hold under 4.5% of the sample. These records were also assigned to another study, of T cells of mothers and their children.

Sequencing was carried out using blood. These receptors were taken from a boy aged 5 to 17 in good health.

This clonotype turned up a few times. The CDR3, as DNA: TGTGCCAGCAGCGCGATCCTAGCGGGCAAATACAATGAGCAGTTCTTC. This encodes CASSAILAGKYNEQFF. The gene calls are TRBV11-2 and TRBJ2-1, with TRBD2 matching over 8 bases. The ends lost 5 bases at V and 4 bases at J; junction bases unmatched: 10. Germline CDR1 SGHAT, CDR2 FQNNGV. This CDR3 is 16 amino acids long.

The chain has TRBV19 and TRBJ1-1; D remains ambiguous. CDR1 and CDR2 (germline): LNHDA, SQIVND (reference sequence). The CDR3 runs 14 residues. The V end lost 3 bases, the J end lost 10 bases, and 18 bases lay between the germline ends. CDR3 sequence: CASSIGPTSERAFF. The CDR3 bases are TGTGCCAGTAGTATTGGCCCCACGTCGGAGCGAGCTTTCTTT. Full variable domain (missing parts from reference TRBV19 and TRBJ1-1): DGGITQSPKYLFRKEGQNVTLSCEQNLNHDAMYWYRQDPGQGLRLIYYSQIVNDFQKGDIAEGYSVSREKKESFPLTVTSAQKNPTAFYLCASSIGPTSERAFFGQGTRLTVV.

In its sample, this clonotype was seen a few times. The chain carries TRBV28 and TRBJ2-5; D gene uncertain. V was pared by 4 bases and J by 5 bases, with 11 bases between. Germline CDR1 reads MDHEN; CDR2 reads SYDVKM. CDR3 length: 13 amino acids. The CDR3 nucleotides are TGTGCCAGCAGTTCACCCGGACGGGAGACCCAGTACTTC. Its protein product is CASSSPGRETQYF.

This clonotype came up a few times. The J gene is TRBJ2-2, the V gene TRBV4-3, with a tentative D call TRBD2 (6 bases). The CDR3 extends over 17 amino acids. Germline V gives CDR1 LGHNA, CDR2 YSLEER. Trimming pared 3 bases from V and 2 bases from J, leaving 16 bases between. CDR3: CASSQGTYASNTGELFF. Written as DNA, the CDR3 is TGCGCCAGCAGCCAGGGGACTTACGCTTCCAACACCGGGGAGCTGTTTTTT.

Many counts were recorded for this clonotype. The chain carries TRBV7-2 and TRBJ2-6; no clear D gene. CDR1 and CDR2 from the germline V gene are SGHTA and FQGNSA. Between the trimmed V and J ends, which lost 3 bases and 0 bases, there was a span of 12 bases. The CDR3 totals 17 residues. CDR3 region: CASSLRRKSSGANVLTF. In DNA form, the CDR3 reads TGTGCCAGCAGCTTGAGACGGAAGAGCTCTGGGGCCAACGTCCTGACTTTC.

The rearrangement joins TRBV28 to TRBJ1-4; the D is unclear. The V gene's germline CDR1 is MDHEN and CDR2 SYDVKM. CDR3 length: 16 amino acids. The ends were cut back, 4 bases at V and 8 bases at J, with 20 bases in the middle. CDR3 in DNA: TGTGCCAGCAGTTCCCAACTGTACGGACTGGGGGAAAAACTGTTTTTT. Its protein product is CASSSQLYGLGEKLFF.

The table lists this clonotype with a few counts. The genes are TRBV29-1 and TRBJ1-2; 11 nucleotides line up with TRBD1. The CDR3 loop spans 14 amino acids. Germline assignment: CDR1 SQVTM and CDR2 ANQGSEA. Trimming took 4 bases from V and 3 from J; bases not matched to a gene: 4. The CDR3 DNA follows: TGCAGCGTTGGGACAGGGGGCGCCTACTATGGCTACACCTTC. Protein product: CSVGTGGAYYGYTF.

V gene TRBV20-1 combines with J gene TRBJ2-4, with D perhaps matching TRBD1 (5 bases). The V end was cut by 3 bases, the J end by 0 bases, with 15 bases between. CDR3 length: 16 amino acids. Germline CDR1 DFQATT, CDR2 SNEGSKA (reference sequence). The chain's CDR3 is CSASGRVSLAKNIQYF. The CDR3 DNA follows: TGCAGTGCTAGCGGCAGGGTTTCACTAGCCAAAAACATTCAGTACTTC.

This clonotype was counted a few times. V is TRBV5-1 and J is TRBJ2-5; 9 bases fit TRBD2. With 3 bases clipped from V and 1 base from J, the junction kept 7 bases outside the gene matches. The CDR3 spans 16 residues. Per the germline V gene, CDR1 is SGHRS and CDR2 is YFSETQ. The DNA for the CDR3 is TGCGCCAGCAGCTCGATAGCGGGAGCCTCCCAAGAGACCCAGTACTTC. It codes for CASSSIAGASQETQYF.

This clonotype was detected only a few times. This chain joins TRBV28 and TRBJ2-3; D unresolved. V shed 4 bases and J shed 1 base, with 9 bases lying between them. This CDR3 has 14 amino acids. From germline, CDR1 is MDHEN and CDR2 SYDVKM. CDR3 sequence (DNA): TGTGCCAGCAGTTCCCCGGAAGGCACAGATACGCAGTATTTT. Its protein is CASSSPEGTDTQYF.

This clonotype has just a few counts. V gene TRBV5-1 combines with J gene TRBJ1-3; 9 nucleotides align to TRBD1. Trimming at V came to 4 bases and at J to 3 bases, leaving 14 bases not matched to a gene. CDR3 size: 18 residues. The germline CDR1 and CDR2 sequences are SGHRS and YFSETQ. CDR3 in amino acids: CASSPGQGSSENGNTIYF. The CDR3 nucleotides read TGCGCCAGCAGCCCGGGACAGGGATCCTCGGAAAATGGAAACACCATATATTTT.

J is TRBJ1-3 and V is TRBV7-2; the D is unclear. This CDR3 has 14 residues. Germline V gene lookup returns CDR1 SGHTA and CDR2 FQGNSA. The germline V and J ends were trimmed by 3 bases and 3 bases, with 9 bases remaining between them. In DNA form, the CDR3 reads TGTGCCAGCAGCTTTCCCCCTGGTGGAAACACCATATATTTT. Its translation is CASSFPPGGNTIYF. The full variable domain, rest sourced from reference TRBV7-2 and TRBJ1-3, is GAGVSQSPSNKVTEKGKDVELRCDPISGHTALYWYRQSLGQGLEFLIYFQGNSAPDKSGLPSDRFSAERTGGSVSTLTIQRTQQEDSAVYLCASSFPPGGNTIYFGEGSWLTVV.

This clonotype was seen only a few times. Sequence at one end of the junction differs from germline and may be a read error. In nucleotides, the CDR3 is TGTGCCACCAGCAGAGAATGGTTAAAGGTGGGGAACACTGAGGCTTTCTTT. As protein: CATSREWLKVGNTEAFF. V usage is TRBV15 and J usage is TRBJ1-1; D uncertain. Germline V gene data show CDR1 as LNHNV and CDR2 as YYDKDF (reference sequence). The length of the CDR3 is 17 residues.

This rearrangement joins TRBV5-1 to TRBJ1-1; weak D call: TRBD1 (5 bases). Germline loops: CDR1 SGHRS, CDR2 YFSETQ. The V and J ends lost 0 bases and 4 bases respectively, with 22 bases between them. The CDR3 is made up of 18 amino acids. This CDR3 reads CASSLARDLAKGRTEAFF. Written as DNA, the CDR3 is TGCGCCAGCAGCTTGGCCCGGGACTTAGCGAAAGGTCGCACTGAAGCTTTCTTT.

The V gene is TRBV18, the J gene TRBJ2-5, with D uncertain. V was cut by 2 bases and J by 6 bases, with 7 bases left in between. The CDR3 has 12 amino acids. Per germline, CDR1 KGHSH and CDR2 LQKENI. CDR3 sequence: CASSPGTKTQYF. CDR3 DNA sequence: TGTGCCAGCTCACCAGGAACGAAGACCCAGTACTTC.

J is TRBJ1-6 and V is TRBV20-1; D not resolved. The CDR3 is 15 amino acids. V was shortened by 6 bases and J by 3 bases, with 15 bases between the two germline ends. In germline, CDR1 is DFQATT, CDR2 SNEGSKA (reference sequence). Here the CDR3 reads CSAKGWGDYNSPLHF. The CDR3 DNA reads as TGCAGTGCAAAAGGGTGGGGTGACTATAATTCACCCCTCCACTTT.

This clonotype appeared a few times. The chain links TRBV28 to TRBJ2-5; 11 bases map to TRBD1. Near its end, the DNA agrees better with TRBJ2-7, so the J call may be wrong. This CDR3 has 16 amino acids. Germline V gene sequence: CDR1 MDHEN, CDR2 SYDVKM. CDR3 nucleotide sequence: TGTGCCAGCAGTTTCCCCACCGGGACAGGGGGCTACGAGCAGTACTTC. Translating it yields CASSFPTGTGGYEQYF.

V usage is TRBV6-5 and J usage is TRBJ1-1; D not resolved. Deletions cut 4 bases from V and 4 bases from J, with 10 bases between. Per germline, CDR1 MNHEY and CDR2 SVGAGI. The CDR3 covers 13 residues. The CDR3 nucleotides read TGTGCCAGCAGTTCCTGGCTGGGCACTGAAGCTTTCTTT. Its protein is CASSSWLGTEAFF.